These 24 T cell receptor beta chains were sequenced from one sample in a study of blood T cell repertoires in COVID-19. The assay was immunoSEQ multiplex PCR, and TCRdb's table has in-frame clones only and misses some. Of 120,000 to 150,000 clones listed, more than 70% are singletons. The sample consisted of peripheral blood. All receptors derive from a human donor in a cohort sampled during active COVID-19.

This chain joins TRBV5-1 and TRBJ2-6; D is possibly TRBD2 (6 bases). Germline CDR1 is SGHRS and CDR2 is YFSETQ. The CDR3 is 16 residues long. The V gene lost 4 bases and the J gene lost 0 bases, with 11 bases spanning the gap. CDR3 bases: TGCGCCAGCAGCCAGGACGGGAGCTCTGGGGCCAACGTCCTGACTTTC. The encoded protein is CASSQDGSSGANVLTF.

The table lists this clone with a few counts. V and J are TRBV5-1 and TRBJ2-7, with TRBD1 as a possible D gene (6 bases). Germline V gene lookup returns CDR1 SGHRS and CDR2 YFSETQ. The V end was cut by 1 base, the J end by 0 bases, with 14 bases between. The CDR3 sequence is 16 residues long. CDR3 DNA sequence: TGCGCCAGCAGCTTGTCAGGGGTGGCCTACTCCTACGAGCAGTACTTC. This gives the protein CASSLSGVAYSYEQYF.

CDR3 in DNA: TGTGCCAGCAGTTTATCCTGGGACAGCTATGGCTACACCTTC. Protein: CASSLSWDSYGYTF. This chain connects TRBV27 to TRBJ1-2, with 7 bases matching TRBD1. Looked up from germline, CDR1 is MNHEY and CDR2 is SMNVEV (reference sequence). After removal of 0 bases from V and 4 bases from J, the junction contained 2 bases not matched to a gene. The CDR3 runs to 14 residues.

The V gene is TRBV7-9, the J gene TRBJ2-2; maybe TRBD1 (6 bases). From germline, CDR1 is SEHNR and CDR2 FQNEAQ (reference sequence). The CDR3 is made up of 17 amino acids. Trimming stripped 2 bases from V and 0 bases from J, with 13 bases between. The CDR3 region is CASSLNGQSSNTGELFF. CDR3 in DNA: TGTGCCAGCAGCTTAAATGGACAGAGTTCGAACACCGGGGAGCTGTTTTTT.

The chain is built from TRBV4-1 and TRBJ1-2; 8 bases fit TRBD1. The J segment lost 5 bases and the V segment lost 3 bases, leaving 8 bases of the junction unmatched. The CDR3 length is 15 residues. The V gene's germline CDR1 is MGHRA and CDR2 YSYEKL. The CDR3 DNA sequence: TGCGCCAGCAGCCATCTCACAGGGGGAAGATATGGCTACACCTTC. This encodes CASSHLTGGRYGYTF.

The chain recombines TRBV12-3 or TRBV12-4 with TRBJ1-3; TRBD1 is a possible D gene (6 bases). The CDR3 runs 13 residues. V was pared by 6 bases and J by 3 bases, with 9 bases between. Written as DNA, the CDR3 is TGTGCCAGCAGACGGGACATTGGAAACACCATATATTTT. Translating gives CASRRDIGNTIYF.

The chain joins TRBV4-3 to TRBJ2-2; 8 bases are shared with TRBD1. The CDR3 length is 15 residues. V dropped 4 bases and J dropped 7; count of bases not matched to a gene: 8. Per the germline V gene, CDR1 is LGHNA and CDR2 is YSLEER. CDR3 in amino acids: CASSPGQGIGGELFF. The DNA for the CDR3 is TGCGCCAGCAGCCCCGGACAGGGTATCGGCGGGGAGCTGTTTTTT.

The chain combines TRBV11-2 with TRBJ2-4; TRBD1 matches at 8 bases. The CDR3 has 15 amino acids. CDR1 SGHAT and CDR2 FQNNGV come from the germline V gene. J gave up 6 bases and V 4 bases, and 8 bases lay outside the gene matches. This CDR3 is CASSWMDREVNIQYF. The CDR3 region has the DNA TGTGCCAGCAGCTGGATGGACAGGGAGGTAAACATTCAGTACTTC. Full variable domain (remainder filled in from reference TRBV11-2 and TRBJ2-4): EAGVAQSPRYKIIEKRQSVAFWCNPISGHATLYWYQQILGQGPKLLIQFQNNGVVDDSQLPKDRFSAERLKGVDSTLKIQPAKLEDSAVYLCASSWMDREVNIQYFGAGTRLSVL.

This clone was recorded once. The chain has TRBV4-2 and TRBJ2-2; possibly TRBD1 for D (5 bases). The CDR3 spans 14 residues. Trimming took off 8 bases at V and 5 bases at J, with 15 bases between the two ends. Germline values: CDR1 LGHNA, CDR2 YNFKEQ. The CDR3 is CASEAGKKTGELFF. CDR3 in DNA: TGTGCCAGCGAGGCAGGGAAGAAAACCGGGGAGCTGTTTTTT.

This chain uses TRBV6-2 or TRBV6-3 with TRBJ1-6; D is undetermined. Between the trimmed V and J ends, which lost 0 bases and 8 bases, there was a span of 11 bases. The CDR3 loop spans 15 amino acids. Germline CDR1 reads MNHEY; CDR2 reads SVGEGT. The CDR3 loop reads CASSYSPEKHSPLHF. In nucleotides, the CDR3 is TGTGCCAGCAGTTACTCCCCCGAGAAGCATTCACCCCTCCACTTT.

The chain links TRBV2 to TRBJ1-5; D unresolved. Trimming removed 2 bases from V and 7 bases from J, with 15 bases in between. CDR1 and CDR2 from the germline V gene are SNHLY and FYNNEI. The CDR3 has 15 amino acids. CDR3 residues: CASSESRGSGQPQHF. CDR3 coding DNA: TGTGCCAGCAGTGAATCGCGAGGAAGCGGGCAGCCCCAGCATTTT.

A few counts support this clone. The chain is built from TRBV6-6 and TRBJ2-2; no clear D gene. The CDR3 covers 11 residues. V was trimmed by 8 bases and J by 7 bases, leaving 8 bases between them. Germline V gene sequence: CDR1 MNHNY, CDR2 SVGAGI (reference sequence). CDR3 bases: TGTGCCAGCTCGGTGAACGGGGAGCTGTTTTTT. Translated: CASSVNGELFF.

The rearrangement uses TRBV7-3 and TRBJ2-4; the D gene is possibly TRBD1 (5 bases). Trimming took 5 bases from V and 9 from J, leaving 14 bases between them. In germline, CDR1 is SGHTA, CDR2 FQGTGA. The CDR3 sequence is 13 residues long. The CDR3 sequence: CASSLNGAGIQYF. CDR3 DNA: TGTGCCAGCAGCCTGAATGGGGCCGGCATTCAGTACTTC.

The chain recombines TRBV6-2 or TRBV6-3 with TRBJ2-7, with D perhaps matching TRBD1 (5 bases). This CDR3 has 14 residues. Trimming left V 6 bases short and J 2 bases short, with 14 bases between. CDR1 MNHEY and CDR2 SVGEGT come from the germline V gene. The CDR3 sequence is CASSPMDTTYEQYF. CDR3 nucleotides: TGTGCCAGCAGCCCCATGGACACGACCTACGAGCAGTACTTC.

The chain's CDR3 is CASSLHTGGTEAFF. CDR3 DNA: TGTGCCAGCAGCTTACACACAGGGGGCACTGAAGCTTTCTTT. The gene calls are TRBV7-3 and TRBJ1-1, with 8 bases matching TRBD1. The length of the CDR3 is 14 residues. Germline assignment: CDR1 SGHTA and CDR2 FQGTGA. Trimming took 2 bases from V and 4 from J; bases not matched to a gene: 3. Combining the CDR3 with reference TRBV7-3 and TRBJ1-1 gives the whole variable domain GAGVSQTPSNKVTEKGKYVELRCDPISGHTALYWYRQSLGQGPEFLIYFQGTGAADDSGLPNDRFFAVRPEGSVSTLKIQRTERGDSAVYLCASSLHTGGTEAFFGQGTRLTVV.

The genes are TRBV18 and TRBJ2-7; a possible D gene is TRBD1 (6 bases). Germline V gives CDR1 KGHSH, CDR2 LQKENI. V lost 5 bases to trimming and J lost 12 bases, with 23 bases between them. The CDR3 sequence is 14 residues long. The CDR3 here is CASSSVRTENNLYF. In DNA form, the CDR3 reads TGTGCCAGCTCATCGGTCCGGACAGAGAATAACCTGTACTTC.

This sequence joins TRBV11-2 and TRBJ1-3; D is ambiguous. Germline assignment: CDR1 SGHAT and CDR2 FQNNGV. The CDR3 length is 12 residues. V lost 6 bases and J lost 0, with 3 bases in between. For the CDR3, the DNA is TGTGCCAGCAGTCACTCTGGAAACACCATATATTTT. Protein sequence: CASSHSGNTIYF.

V and J are TRBV27 and TRBJ1-4; 7 nucleotides match TRBD1. This CDR3 is 16 amino acids long. Per germline, CDR1 MNHEY and CDR2 SMNVEV (reference sequence). Germline trimming cut 7 bases from V and 3 bases from J; bases unmatched to any gene: 11. Written as DNA, the CDR3 is TGTGCCAGCACCGGGACAGTCCCCATTGCTAATGAAAAACTGTTTTTT. Protein: CASTGTVPIANEKLFF.

CDR3 sequence reads: CASSQTGDGTEAFF. CDR3 bases: TGTGCCAGCAGCCAGACAGGGGACGGCACTGAAGCTTTCTTT. V gene TRBV7-8 combines with J gene TRBJ1-1, with 8 bases matching TRBD1. The CDR3 sequence is 14 residues long. Germline CDR1 SGHVS, CDR2 FQNEAQ. The V and J ends lost 5 bases and 4 bases, in that order; junction bases with no gene match: 6. The variable domain in full, completed from reference TRBV7-8 and TRBJ1-1, reads GAGVSQSPRYKVAKRGQDVALRCDPISGHVSLFWYQQALGQGPEFLTYFQNEAQLDKSGLPSDRFFAERPEGSVSTLKIQRTQQEDSAVYLCASSQTGDGTEAFFGQGTRLTVV.

This chain joins TRBV28 and TRBJ1-2; D not certain. The V end lost 2 bases, the J end lost 5 bases, and 9 bases lay between the germline ends. Germline CDR1 and CDR2: MDHEN and SYDVKM. The CDR3 has 13 residues. This chain's CDR3 is CASSLGRVYGYTF. The CDR3 DNA is TGTGCCAGCAGTTTAGGGAGGGTTTATGGCTACACCTTC.

CDR3 sequence: CASSLSRAGNTIYF. The CDR3 region has the DNA TGTGCCAGCAGCTTAAGCAGGGCCGGAAACACCATATATTTT. The gene calls are TRBV7-3 and TRBJ1-3; tentative D call: TRBD1 (5 bases). Trimming stripped 1 base from V and 4 bases from J, with 8 bases between. From germline, CDR1 is SGHTA and CDR2 FQGTGA. The CDR3 has 14 amino acids. Complete variable domain (other parts from reference TRBV7-3 and TRBJ1-3): GAGVSQTPSNKVTEKGKYVELRCDPISGHTALYWYRQSLGQGPEFLIYFQGTGAADDSGLPNDRFFAVRPEGSVSTLKIQRTERGDSAVYLCASSLSRAGNTIYFGEGSWLTVV.

In this sample, this clone turned up a few times. The chain uses TRBV6-5 and TRBJ2-7, with D possibly TRBD2 on 6 matching bases. This CDR3 has 14 residues. The V end lost 0 bases, the J end lost 5 bases, and 11 bases lay between the germline ends. Looked up from germline, CDR1 is MNHEY and CDR2 is SVGAGI. The chain's CDR3 is CASSYSAGNDEQYF. CDR3 bases: TGTGCCAGCAGTTACTCTGCGGGGAACGACGAGCAGTACTTC.

A note on this clone: Other DNA sequences within the sample encode an identical CDR3. The chain employs TRBV6-1 and TRBJ1-1; a possible D gene is TRBD1 (5 bases). Trimming left V 0 bases short and J 1 base short, with 9 bases between. Per germline, CDR1 MNHNS and CDR2 SASEGT. This CDR3 has 15 amino acids. CDR3 nucleotide sequence: TGTGCCAGCAGTGAAGCGGGAGGGACGAACACTGAAGCTTTCTTT. The encoded protein is CASSEAGGTNTEAFF.

The V and J genes are TRBV7-6 and TRBJ1-4, with D perhaps matching TRBD1 (5 bases). V lost 1 base to trimming and J lost 5 bases, with 14 bases between them. The germline V gene has CDR1 SGHVS and CDR2 FNYEAQ. This CDR3 comprises 16 residues. The CDR3 reads CASSLGGLGANEKLFF. The CDR3 bases are TGTGCCAGCAGCTTAGGAGGCCTTGGGGCCAATGAAAAACTGTTTTTT.